The 28 T cell receptor beta chains listed next were all sequenced from one sample in a study of CD8 T cells in ankylosing spondylitis. TCRdb re-called the 5' RACE reads through MiXCR, storing one row per CDR3 protein. Of under 250,000 distinct CDR3 sequences listed, around 24% are singletons. Sequencing input: blood, either unsorted or a sorted T cell fraction (not recorded which). These receptors all stem from a male donor with ankylosing spondylitis or in good health (not recorded which).

The gene calls are TRBV29-1 and TRBJ2-3; D possibly corresponds to TRBD1 (6 bases). This CDR3 has 13 residues. Germline CDR1 is SQVTM and CDR2 is ANQGSEA. V shed 6 bases and J shed 4 bases, with 14 bases lying between them. The CDR3 is CSVGAGKADTQYF. DNA for the CDR3: TGCAGCGTGGGGGCAGGGAAGGCAGATACGCAGTATTTT.

This chain links TRBV29-1 with TRBJ2-4; 15 bases are a match to TRBD2. After removal of 7 bases from V and 9 bases from J, the junction contained 7 bases not matched to a gene. The CDR3 sequence is 14 residues long. Per germline, CDR1 SQVTM and CDR2 ANQGSEA. CDR3 in amino acids: CSASGTSGRTIQYF. Here the CDR3 DNA reads TGCAGCGCCTCCGGGACTAGCGGGAGGACCATTCAGTACTTC.

The V and J genes are TRBV12-3 or TRBV12-4 and TRBJ2-6; no clear D. Between the trimmed V and J ends, which lost 8 bases and 3 bases, there was a span of 8 bases. CDR3 length: 13 amino acids. CDR3 bases: TGTGCCAGCTCCCGGGTTGGGGCCAACGTCCTGACTTTC. As protein: CASSRVGANVLTF.

This clonotype was recorded many times. This chain joins TRBV20-1 and TRBJ1-6, with TRBD1 matching 7 bases. V gave up 0 bases and J gave up 6 bases; unmatched junction bases: 5. Germline V gene lookup returns CDR1 DFQATT and CDR2 SNEGSKA (reference sequence). The CDR3 sequence is 15 residues long. The CDR3 loop reads CSARESGQTNSPLHF. The DNA of the CDR3 is TGCAGTGCTAGAGAATCGGGACAGACTAATTCACCCCTCCACTTT.

V and J are TRBV3-1 and TRBJ2-1; TRBD2 might be the D (6 bases). Germline CDR1 LGHDT, CDR2 YNNKEL (reference sequence). The CDR3 extends over 15 amino acids. V was cut by 2 bases and J by 8 bases, with 16 bases left in between. CDR3 sequence: CASSQFVVGGDEQFF. The DNA for the CDR3 is TGTGCCAGCAGCCAATTTGTAGTGGGAGGCGATGAGCAGTTCTTC.

V usage is TRBV20-1 and J usage is TRBJ2-7; no firm D call. Germline V gene data show CDR1 as DFQATT and CDR2 as SNEGSKA (reference sequence). The ends were cut back, 0 bases at V and 4 bases at J, with 10 bases in the middle. CDR3 size: 13 residues. The CDR3, as DNA: TGCAGTGCTAGAGATAGCCTAGGGTACGAGCAGTACTTC. Translation gives CSARDSLGYEQYF.

This chain joins TRBV12-3 or TRBV12-4 and TRBJ2-7; TRBD2 might be the D (6 bases). The CDR3 covers 14 residues. Trimming took off 11 bases at V and 6 bases at J, with 23 bases between the two ends. The CDR3 reads CAPTSTGTESEQYF. The CDR3 DNA follows: TGTGCCCCCACTTCTACCGGGACTGAAAGCGAGCAGTACTTC.

This clonotype has ten or more counts. The chain combines TRBV12-3 or TRBV12-4 with TRBJ2-1, with D possibly being TRBD2 (7 bases). Between the trimmed V and J ends, which lost 6 bases and 7 bases, there was a span of 22 bases. There are 16 residues in the CDR3. CDR3 region: CASRSRGGAWGNEQFF. CDR3 DNA: TGTGCCAGCAGATCACGTGGGGGGGCGTGGGGGAATGAGCAGTTCTTC.

The gene calls are TRBV18 and TRBJ1-4; 10 nucleotides align to TRBD1. CDR1 and CDR2 from the germline V gene are KGHSH and LQKENI. V gave up 4 bases and J gave up 5 bases; unmatched junction bases: 4. The CDR3 contains 15 residues. The CDR3 bases are TGTGCCAGCTCACGGGACAGGGGCAGGAATGAAAAACTGTTTTTT. Amino acids: CASSRDRGRNEKLFF.

This clonotype was detected ten times or more. The genes are TRBV21-1 and TRBJ2-5; the table names TRBD1, a call not compared with the DNA. TRBV21-1 constitutes a pseudogene. The CDR3 loop spans 13 amino acids. CDR3 region: CAVLKDISETQYF. Written as DNA, the CDR3 is TGTGCCGTTTTAAAGGACATCTCAGAGACCCAGTACTTC.

The CDR3 DNA reads as TGCAGTGCTAGGAGGACAGGGGCCTACGAGCAGTACTTC. Translated, it gives CSARRTGAYEQYF. The V gene is TRBV20-1, the J gene TRBJ2-7; 9 bases line up with TRBD1. Losses at the gene ends were 3 bases for V and 2 bases for J; bases not matched to a gene: 2. This CDR3 is 13 amino acids long. Germline V gives CDR1 DFQATT, CDR2 SNEGSKA (reference sequence).

This chain connects TRBV7-6 to TRBJ1-3; possibly TRBD1 for D (5 bases). In germline, CDR1 is SGHVS, CDR2 FNYEAQ. The CDR3 length is 13 residues. Deletions cut 5 bases from V and 4 bases from J, with 9 bases between. The CDR3 bases are TGTGCCAGCAGCCAGGCAGGGGGAAACACCATATATTTT. Its protein product is CASSQAGGNTIYF.

A few counts support this clonotype. The V call is TRBV6-2 or TRBV6-3, the J call TRBJ1-2; TRBD1 might be the D (5 bases). The CDR3 is 14 residues long. Between the trimmed V and J ends, which lost 7 bases and 2 bases, there was a span of 14 bases. Germline-derived CDR1 and CDR2 are MNHEY and SVGEGT. The CDR3 is CASNLQGRNYGYTF. The DNA of the CDR3 is TGTGCCAGCAACCTCCAGGGACGAAACTATGGCTACACCTTC.

This clonotype was recorded many times. The chain carries TRBV7-2 and TRBJ2-1; D gene ambiguous. The CDR3 length is 15 residues. Germline loops: CDR1 SGHTA, CDR2 FQGNSA. V lost 5 bases to trimming and J lost 9 bases, with 20 bases between them. The CDR3 spells CASSLGIMWGGEQFF. The CDR3 nucleotides are TGTGCCAGCAGCCTCGGCATTATGTGGGGTGGTGAGCAGTTCTTC.

This clonotype showed up just a few times. The chain is built from TRBV18 and TRBJ2-1, with TRBD2 matching 11 bases. There are 16 residues in the CDR3. V lost 5 bases to trimming and J lost 8 bases; unmatched junction nucleotides: 11. From germline, CDR1 is KGHSH and CDR2 LQKENI. The CDR3 DNA follows: TGTGCCAGCTCATCCCCGGGTAGCGGGAGGGCAGATGAGCAGTTCTTC. It codes for CASSSPGSGRADEQFF.

This clonotype was picked up many times. The rearrangement uses TRBV12-3 or TRBV12-4 and TRBJ1-1; no clear D. Deletions cut 3 bases from V and 9 bases from J, with 14 bases between. The CDR3 has 13 amino acids. This CDR3 is CASSFLGERQAFF. The CDR3 DNA reads TGTGCCAGCAGTTTTCTGGGAGAGCGGCAAGCTTTCTTT.

The chain carries TRBV4-2 and TRBJ1-2, with D unclear. Germline loops: CDR1 LGHNA, CDR2 YNFKEQ. Trimming removed 0 bases at V and 8 bases at J, with 10 bases between. CDR3 length equals 13 residues. CDR3 in amino acids: CASSQDRRGGYTF. CDR3 sequence (DNA): TGTGCCAGCAGCCAAGACAGGCGAGGCGGCTACACCTTC.

The table lists this clonotype with many counts. The chain carries TRBV5-1 and TRBJ2-1; 10 bases are a match to TRBD2. Per the germline V gene, CDR1 is SGHRS and CDR2 is YFSETQ. V trimming: 5 bases; J trimming: 1 base; junction bases outside the gene matches: 6. There are 16 residues in the CDR3. DNA for the CDR3: TGCGCCAGCAGGCCCGCTAGCGGGAGTTCCTACAATGAGCAGTTCTTC. This codes for CASRPASGSSYNEQFF.

In its sample, this clonotype was seen many times. The chain uses TRBV4-1 and TRBJ2-1; D is perhaps TRBD1 (6 bases). Per germline, CDR1 MGHRA and CDR2 YSYEKL. V lost 0 bases and J lost 6, with 21 bases in between. There are 18 residues in the CDR3. The CDR3 protein is CASSQDQIALGGFNEQFF. In nucleotides, the CDR3 is TGCGCCAGCAGCCAAGATCAGATCGCACTAGGGGGTTTCAATGAGCAGTTCTTC.

This clonotype was counted ten times or more. The rearrangement uses TRBV12-3 or TRBV12-4 and TRBJ1-2; 9 bases map to TRBD1. The length of the CDR3 is 15 residues. J gave up 2 bases and V 5 bases, and 6 bases lay outside the gene matches. The CDR3 protein is CASSTGGSLNYGYTF. The CDR3, as DNA: TGTGCCAGCAGTACAGGGGGCTCCCTCAACTATGGCTACACCTTC.

The chain employs TRBV5-1 and TRBJ2-1; 7 bases are shared with TRBD2. This CDR3 has 13 amino acids. The J segment lost 9 bases and the V segment lost 4 bases, leaving 7 bases of the junction unmatched. Germline V gives CDR1 SGHRS, CDR2 YFSETQ. Here the CDR3 reads CASSSGLVVEQFF. CDR3 nucleotides: TGCGCCAGCAGCAGCGGACTAGTTGTTGAGCAGTTCTTC.

This clonotype has at least ten counts. The chain joins TRBV29-1 to TRBJ2-7; TRBD1 is a possible D gene (6 bases). The CDR3 runs to 12 residues. V was shortened by 7 bases and J by 0 bases, with 10 bases between the two germline ends. Germline V gene lookup returns CDR1 SQVTM and CDR2 ANQGSEA. CDR3 protein: CSGGQSSYEQYF. CDR3 in DNA: TGCAGCGGCGGACAGAGCTCCTACGAGCAGTACTTC.

This clonotype showed up just once. The CDR3 nucleotides read TGTGCCAGCAGAACTAGCGGGAGGGGAAATGAGCAGTTCTTC. Its translation is CASRTSGRGNEQFF. The chain has TRBV28 and TRBJ2-1, with 13 bases aligning to TRBD2. The CDR3 loop spans 14 amino acids. Per germline, CDR1 MDHEN and CDR2 SYDVKM. With V trimmed by 6 bases and J by 7 bases, 3 bases remained unmatched. The entire variable domain, with the rest obtained from reference TRBV28 and TRBJ2-1, is as follows: DVKVTQSSRYLVKRTGEKVFLECVQDMDHENMFWYRQDPGLGLRLIYFSYDVKMKEKGDIPEGYSVSREKKERFSLILESASTNQTSMYLCASRTSGRGNEQFFGPGTRLTVL.

This clonotype was seen many times. This sequence joins TRBV5-1 and TRBJ1-1; D call uncertain. This CDR3 spans 12 amino acids. Germline V CDR1 and CDR2: SGHRS, YFSETQ. Between the trimmed V and J ends, which lost 0 bases and 0 bases, there was a span of 0 bases. The CDR3 spells CASSLVNTEAFF. CDR3 coding DNA: TGCGCCAGCAGCTTGGTGAACACTGAAGCTTTCTTT.

The chain carries TRBV7-2 and TRBJ2-4; TRBD2 is a possible D gene (5 bases). Germline values: CDR1 SGHTA, CDR2 FQGNSA. Trimming left V 6 bases short and J 0 bases short, with 18 bases between. The CDR3 has 17 residues. The CDR3 reads CASRVSGNRLAKNIQYF. CDR3 coding DNA: TGTGCCAGCAGAGTAAGCGGAAACCGACTAGCCAAAAACATTCAGTACTTC.

There are many counts of this clonotype. The chain joins TRBV12-3 or TRBV12-4 to TRBJ2-2, with D perhaps matching TRBD2 (5 bases). The V end lost 6 bases, the J end lost 0 bases, and 11 bases lay between the germline ends. The CDR3 has 15 residues. CDR3 nucleotide sequence: TGTGCCAGCAGGAGAGGGCCAGCGAACACCGGGGAGCTGTTTTTT. Translating it yields CASRRGPANTGELFF.

This clonotype occurred a few times. The gene calls are TRBV7-2 and TRBJ2-3; the D gene could be TRBD1 or TRBD2 (5 bases each). The CDR3 is 14 residues long. V was clipped by 5 bases and J by 0 bases, with 9 bases between them. The germline V gene has CDR1 SGHTA and CDR2 FQGNSA. The CDR3 region has the DNA TGTGCCAGCAGCACACGGGACAGCACAGATACGCAGTATTTT. This translates into CASSTRDSTDTQYF.

The chain uses TRBV27 and TRBJ1-4; a weak D match, TRBD1 (5 bases). Germline V gene sequence: CDR1 MNHEY, CDR2 SMNVEV (reference sequence). This CDR3 is 15 amino acids long. With 0 bases removed from V and 5 bases from J, the gap between germline ends came to 10 bases. The CDR3: CASSLSRGANEKLFF. As DNA, the CDR3 is TGTGCCAGCAGTTTATCGCGGGGCGCGAATGAAAAACTGTTTTTT. The variable domain in full, with the rest retrieved from reference TRBV27 and TRBJ1-4, is EAQVTQNPRYLITVTGKKLTVTCSQNMNHEYMSWYRQDPGLGLRQIYYSMNVEVTDKGDVPEGYKVSRKEKRNFPLILESPSPNQTSLYFCASSLSRGANEKLFFGSGTQLSVL.